Below, 23 T cell receptor beta chains from the same sample are listed, as sequenced in a study of PD-L1 blockade in urothelial cancer. Time point noted: pretreatment peripheral blood. Profiling relied on immunoSEQ multiplex PCR, and the TCRdb table lists in-frame clones only, not all of them. The table lists roughly 77,000 clones, about four fifths of them singletons, with around a tenth in the top ten. The sample was PBMCs, taken around atezolizumab (anti-PD-L1) treatment. These receptors were collected from a woman in her seventies with urothelial cancer.

The chain couples TRBV9 to TRBJ2-5; TRBD2 agrees at 8 bases. Germline CDR1 reads SGDLS; CDR2 reads YYNGEE. V trimming: 2 bases; J trimming: 5 bases; junction bases outside the gene matches: 8. This CDR3 has 15 residues. CDR3 sequence reads: CASSVRGGPMETQYF. Written as DNA, the CDR3 is TGTGCCAGCAGCGTCCGCGGGGGGCCAATGGAGACCCAGTACTTC.

The CDR3 is CASSQVWQATYEQYF. CDR3 DNA: TGCGCCAGCAGCCAAGTCTGGCAGGCCACCTACGAGCAGTACTTC. The genes are TRBV4-3 and TRBJ2-7; D gene unclear. The CDR3 loop spans 15 amino acids. Germline values: CDR1 LGHNA, CDR2 YSLEER. Trimming stripped 1 base from V and 2 bases from J, with 12 bases between.

This chain links TRBV5-1 with TRBJ2-3; possible D gene TRBD2, 5 bases. CDR3 length equals 18 residues. V dropped 0 bases and J dropped 2 bases, with 19 bases sitting between them. Germline V CDR1 and CDR2: SGHRS, YFSETQ. The DNA of the CDR3 is TGCGCCAGCAGCTTGGCCGCTGTCGTGGGAGCCGCCACAGATACGCAGTATTTT. It translates to CASSLAAVVGAATDTQYF.

The sample holds many counts of this clone. The rearrangement uses TRBV19 and TRBJ1-1; D not resolved. The V end was cut by 1 base, the J end by 11 bases, with 17 bases between. The germline V gene encodes CDR1 LNHDA and CDR2 SQIVND (reference sequence). This CDR3 has 14 residues. CDR3 DNA sequence: TGTGCCAGTAGTATAGGCCCAGAGGTTGTAGTGGCTTTCTTT. This codes for CASSIGPEVVVAFF. Based on the CDR3 plus reference TRBV19 and TRBJ1-1, the full variable domain is DGGITQSPKYLFRKEGQNVTLSCEQNLNHDAMYWYRQDPGQGLRLIYYSQIVNDFQKGDIAEGYSVSREKKESFPLTVTSAQKNPTAFYLCASSIGPEVVVAFFGQGTRLTVV.

The DNA of the CDR3 is TGTGCCTGGAGACCTGGACAGGGTTTTTACGAGCAGTACTTC. Translating it yields CAWRPGQGFYEQYF. The chain employs TRBV30 and TRBJ2-7; 8 positions agree with TRBD1. CDR1 and CDR2 from the germline V gene are GTSNPN and SVGIG (reference sequence). The V gene end was trimmed by 3 bases and the J gene end by 4 bases; junction bases not matched to a gene: 8. CDR3 length: 14 residues.

The chain combines TRBV5-1 with TRBJ1-3; no firm D call. The CDR3 has 15 residues. V lost 0 bases to trimming and J lost 0 bases, with 7 bases between them. Germline V gives CDR1 SGHRS, CDR2 YFSETQ. CDR3 residues: CASSLGRSSGNTIYF. The CDR3 DNA reads as TGCGCCAGCAGCTTGGGAAGGAGCTCTGGAAACACCATATATTTT.

CDR3 protein: CASSQDTGRGGGYTF. The CDR3 bases are TGCGCCAGCAGCCAAGATACAGGGCGAGGGGGTGGCTACACCTTC. The genes are TRBV4-1 and TRBJ1-2, with D perhaps matching TRBD1 (6 bases). This CDR3 region has 15 residues. Germline CDR1 and CDR2: MGHRA and YSYEKL. The ends were cut back, 0 bases at V and 7 bases at J, with 15 bases in the middle.

The chain employs TRBV7-2 and TRBJ1-1; unclear D gene. Trimming removed 2 bases from V and 1 base from J, with 8 bases in between. This CDR3 is 14 amino acids long. Germline V lookup: CDR1 SGHTA, CDR2 FQGNSA. CDR3 loop: CASSLLSGNTEAFF. CDR3 in DNA: TGTGCCAGCAGCTTACTTTCGGGGAACACTGAAGCTTTCTTT.

This sequence joins TRBV6-6 and TRBJ2-7; possibly TRBD1 for D (5 bases). V lost 7 bases and J 6 bases, leaving 19 bases between the germline ends. The CDR3 has 14 residues. CDR1 is MNHNY and CDR2 is SVGAGI in the germline V gene (reference sequence). The CDR3 coding sequence is TGTGCCAGCACCTCGAGGATAGGGGAAGGCGAGCAGTACTTC. It translates to CASTSRIGEGEQYF.

The chain employs TRBV5-1 and TRBJ1-1, with TRBD1 as a possible D gene (5 bases). Trimming left V 1 base short and J 4 bases short, with 14 bases between. The germline gives CDR1 SGHRS, CDR2 YFSETQ. This CDR3 is built from 15 residues. CDR3 DNA sequence: TGCGCCAGCAGCTTGAGCCAGGGATGGGGCACTGAAGCTTTCTTT. Translated, it gives CASSLSQGWGTEAFF.

The V and J genes are TRBV5-1 and TRBJ2-7; 8 positions match TRBD1. Per germline, CDR1 SGHRS and CDR2 YFSETQ. The CDR3 extends over 17 amino acids. Trimming cost V 3 bases and J 1 base; bases outside gene matches: 12. CDR3 in amino acids: CASSWDRKDRASYEQYF. The CDR3 DNA is TGCGCCAGCAGCTGGGACCGAAAGGACAGGGCGTCCTACGAGCAGTACTTC.

The chain has TRBV29-1 and TRBJ1-1, with 10 bases that match TRBD1. CDR1 and CDR2 from the germline V gene are SQVTM and ANQGSEA. CDR3 length equals 15 residues. The V and J ends lost 7 bases and 1 base, in that order; junction bases with no gene match: 9. CDR3 sequence reads: CSGIPGQGWNTEAFF. The CDR3 DNA sequence: TGCAGCGGTATACCGGGACAGGGGTGGAACACTGAAGCTTTCTTT.

The genes are TRBV23-1 and TRBJ1-5; D is possibly TRBD1 (5 bases). TRBV23-1 is known as an ORF, though its function is uncertain. Trimming left V 6 bases short and J 3 bases short, with 18 bases between. The CDR3 totals 16 residues. CDR3 sequence (DNA): TGCGCCAGCAGGAGGGGAGGGCAGGAGATCAATCAGCCCCAGCATTTT. This gives the protein CASRRGGQEINQPQHF.

V and J are TRBV18 and TRBJ1-2, with D unresolved. This CDR3 is 14 amino acids long. Germline V CDR1 and CDR2: KGHSH, LQKENI. Trimming pared 3 bases from V and 1 base from J, leaving 9 bases between. The CDR3 sequence: CASSPTALNYGYTF. Written as DNA, the CDR3 is TGTGCCAGCTCACCCACAGCCCTTAACTATGGCTACACCTTC.

In DNA form, the CDR3 reads TGTGCCAGCAGTCCCGGGGGGGGCGCGTTCTATGGCTACACCTTC. Encoded protein: CASSPGGGAFYGYTF. The chain recombines TRBV6-5 with TRBJ1-2; the D gene is possibly TRBD1 (6 bases). This CDR3 has 15 amino acids. CDR1 is MNHEY, CDR2 SVGAGI, per germline. The ends were cut back, 5 bases at V and 4 bases at J, with 17 bases in the middle.

The V and J genes are TRBV18 and TRBJ2-7, with D perhaps TRBD2 (6 bases). The CDR3 length is 13 residues. Trimming took off 6 bases at V and 5 bases at J, with 14 bases between the two ends. Germline-derived CDR1 and CDR2 are KGHSH and LQKENI. CDR3 DNA: TGTGCCAGCTCGCGTTGGGGGGACCACGAGCAGTACTTC. This codes for CASSRWGDHEQYF.

The J gene is TRBJ2-7, the V gene TRBV18; TRBD2 aligns across 7 bases. Losses at the gene ends were 5 bases for V and 3 bases for J; bases not matched to a gene: 10. The CDR3 loop spans 15 amino acids. The germline gives CDR1 KGHSH, CDR2 LQKENI. CDR3 DNA sequence: TGTGCCAGCTCAGCTGGCGGGAGTTTTCTCTACGAGCAGTACTTC. Translation: CASSAGGSFLYEQYF.

This clone has only one observation. This rearrangement joins TRBV28 to TRBJ2-2; D call uncertain. Trimming removed 5 bases at V and 2 bases at J, with 12 bases between. Looked up from germline, CDR1 is MDHEN and CDR2 is SYDVKM. This CDR3 has 15 amino acids. This CDR3 reads CASSARHLNTGELFF. The DNA of the CDR3 is TGTGCCAGCAGTGCTCGACACCTAAACACCGGGGAGCTGTTTTTT.

The chain combines TRBV18 with TRBJ2-1; 8 nucleotides agree with TRBD1. This CDR3 has 14 amino acids. The junction had 13 bases not matched to a gene; V was cut back by 10 bases and J by 8 bases. CDR1 is KGHSH, CDR2 LQKENI, per germline. The DNA for the CDR3 is TGTGCCACTAAACCCGACAGGGGTCGGGATGAGCAGTTCTTC. Translation: CATKPDRGRDEQFF.

The chain uses TRBV4-1 and TRBJ1-2; weak D call: TRBD1 (5 bases). Germline V gene lookup returns CDR1 MGHRA and CDR2 YSYEKL. The CDR3 runs 18 residues. Trimming removed 1 base from V and 2 bases from J, with 20 bases in between. The CDR3 DNA sequence: TGCGCCAGCAGCCAAGTGGAGGTTCAAGGGACTGCGAACTATGGCTACACCTTC. Amino acid sequence: CASSQVEVQGTANYGYTF.

V usage is TRBV10-3 and J usage is TRBJ2-5, with D maybe TRBD2 (5 bases). Germline V lookup: CDR1 ENHRY, CDR2 SYGVKD. V shed 0 bases and J shed 3 bases, with 5 bases lying between them. This CDR3 has 13 amino acids. The CDR3 is CAISESREETQYF. The CDR3 DNA follows: TGTGCCATCAGTGAGTCGAGGGAAGAGACCCAGTACTTC.

This clone is a singleton in its sample. The gene calls are TRBV5-1 and TRBJ2-1; 8 bases map to TRBD1. Germline CDR1 SGHRS, CDR2 YFSETQ. The CDR3 is made up of 14 amino acids. V lost 0 bases, J lost 8 bases, and 4 bases stayed unmatched. The CDR3 spells CASSLGQGADEQFF. The CDR3 DNA reads TGCGCCAGCAGCTTGGGTCAGGGGGCCGATGAGCAGTTCTTC.

This chain uses TRBV6-4 with TRBJ2-5; TRBD2 aligns across 8 bases. The germline V gene encodes CDR1 MRHNA and CDR2 SNTAGT. J lost 0 bases, V lost 1 base, and 7 bases had no gene match. The CDR3 is 17 residues long. In DNA, the CDR3 is TGTGCCAGCAGTGACTTTACTAGCGGCCAGTACCAAGAGACCCAGTACTTC. Translation: CASSDFTSGQYQETQYF.